This entry lists 22 T cell receptor beta chains sequenced from one sample in a study of blood T cell repertoires in COVID-19. Measured with immunoSEQ multiplex PCR; TCRdb has only the in-frame clones, and not every one. The repertoire holds some 200,000 clones, with 75% to 85% as singletons. Sequenced input: PBMCs or T cells enriched from blood (not recorded which). The source of these receptors is a man aged 40-49 years who had recovered from COVID-19.

The V call is TRBV7-9, the J call TRBJ1-4; tentatively, D is TRBD1 (5 bases). The CDR3 spans 13 residues. V was shortened by 6 bases and J by 8 bases, with 13 bases between the two germline ends. CDR1 and CDR2 from the germline V gene are SEHNR and FQNEAQ (reference sequence). CDR3: CASSRGVSEKLFF. The CDR3 DNA sequence: TGTGCCAGCAGTCGGGGGGTTAGCGAAAAACTGTTTTTT.

This rearrangement joins TRBV9 to TRBJ2-3; no clear D gene. The CDR3 consists of 16 residues. Germline loops: CDR1 SGDLS, CDR2 YYNGEE. Trimming left V 0 bases short and J 0 bases short, with 11 bases between. The CDR3 loop reads CASSVVPGGSTDTQYF. DNA for the CDR3: TGTGCCAGCAGCGTAGTGCCGGGTGGCAGCACAGATACGCAGTATTTT.

V is TRBV19 and J is TRBJ2-3; D unclear. Trimming stripped 5 bases from V and 0 bases from J, with 12 bases between. Germline V lookup: CDR1 LNHDA, CDR2 SQIVND (reference sequence). This CDR3 comprises 15 residues. CDR3 coding DNA: TGTGCCAGTAGTTTAGTAACTACTAGCACAGATACGCAGTATTTT. Translation: CASSLVTTSTDTQYF.

The chain recombines TRBV18 with TRBJ2-1, with no clear D. Trimming shortened V by 3 bases and J by 4 bases, and 16 bases separated the two germline ends. Germline V gene lookup returns CDR1 KGHSH and CDR2 LQKENI. This CDR3 is built from 16 residues. The CDR3 sequence is CASSPRNPNTYNEQFF. The CDR3 DNA follows: TGTGCCAGCTCACCGCGGAATCCGAACACTTACAATGAGCAGTTCTTC.

J is TRBJ2-6 and V is TRBV5-1; no clear D gene. There are 14 residues in the CDR3. Trimming removed 6 bases at V and 0 bases at J, with 7 bases between. CDR1 is SGHRS, CDR2 YFSETQ, per germline. CDR3 DNA sequence: TGCGCCAGCACTGTGAGCTCTGGGGCCAACGTCCTGACTTTC. Encoded protein: CASTVSSGANVLTF. Combining the CDR3 with reference TRBV5-1 and TRBJ2-6 gives the whole variable domain KAGVTQTPRYLIKTRGQQVTLSCSPISGHRSVSWYQQTPGQGLQFLFEYFSETQRNKGNFPGRFSGRQFSNSRSEMNVSTLELGDSALYLCASTVSSGANVLTFGAGSRLTVL.

Here the CDR3 DNA reads TGTGCCAGCACCCCCGGACATGTTGGGGCCAACGTCCTGACTTTC. This translates into CASTPGHVGANVLTF. The chain is built from TRBV6-2 or TRBV6-3 and TRBJ2-6; tentatively, D is TRBD1 (5 bases). Trimming stripped 7 bases from V and 3 bases from J, with 13 bases between. Germline loops: CDR1 MNHEY, CDR2 SVGEGT. The CDR3 has 15 amino acids.

The rearrangement links TRBV28 to TRBJ1-2; 8 bases fit TRBD1. The V gene end was trimmed by 7 bases and the J gene end by 8 bases; junction bases not matched to a gene: 9. The CDR3 extends over 13 amino acids. Germline lookup yields CDR1 MDHEN and CDR2 SYDVKM. The chain's CDR3 is CASNWQGAEGYTF. In DNA, the CDR3 is TGTGCCAGCAATTGGCAGGGGGCGGAAGGCTACACCTTC.

The chain links TRBV6-5 to TRBJ1-2, with 10 bases identical to TRBD1. The junction had 11 bases not matched to a gene; V was cut back by 5 bases and J by 8 bases. The CDR3 extends over 15 amino acids. Germline CDR1 and CDR2: MNHEY and SVGAGI. CDR3: CASSTSRTGGGGYTF. The CDR3 DNA follows: TGTGCCAGCAGTACCTCGAGGACAGGGGGAGGCGGCTACACCTTC.

The chain links TRBV10-3 to TRBJ1-3, with no clear D. V shed 2 bases and J shed 6 bases, with 8 bases lying between them. Germline CDR1 ENHRY, CDR2 SYGVKD. The CDR3 spans 13 residues. This chain's CDR3 is CAISEDSQNTIYF. Here the CDR3 DNA reads TGTGCCATCAGTGAGGATAGCCAAAACACCATATATTTT.

The CDR3 here is CASRSTTSGRGETQYF. CDR3 in DNA: TGTGCCAGCAGATCCACGACTAGCGGGAGAGGGGAGACCCAGTACTTC. The chain has TRBV2 and TRBJ2-5, with TRBD2 matching over 12 bases. The V gene's germline CDR1 is SNHLY and CDR2 FYNNEI. CDR3 size: 16 residues. V dropped 6 bases and J dropped 5; count of bases not matched to a gene: 10.

The J gene is TRBJ2-2, the V gene TRBV5-1, with 8 bases identical to TRBD1. Trimming removed 0 bases from V and 3 bases from J; junction bases left unmatched: 4. CDR1 is SGHRS and CDR2 is YFSETQ in the germline V gene. The CDR3 spans 16 residues. CDR3 loop: CASSLGQGSHTGELFF. The CDR3 DNA reads TGCGCCAGCAGCTTGGGACAGGGGTCCCACACCGGGGAGCTGTTTTTT.

This clone showed up just once. The chain employs TRBV19 and TRBJ1-1; D might be TRBD1 (5 bases). The CDR3 has 16 residues. Germline CDR1 and CDR2: LNHDA and SQIVND (reference sequence). V was trimmed by 5 bases and J by 2 bases, leaving 18 bases between them. The CDR3 is CASSRSLSRVNTEAFF. As DNA, the CDR3 is TGTGCCAGTAGTCGCTCCCTTTCCAGGGTTAACACTGAAGCTTTCTTT.

The genes are TRBV25-1 and TRBJ1-1; possibly TRBD1 for D (6 bases). The CDR3 covers 12 residues. V gave up 4 bases and J gave up 10 bases, with 13 bases separating them. Germline CDR1 reads MGHDK; CDR2 reads SYGVNS. CDR3 loop: CASSGYREGAFF. Written as DNA, the CDR3 is TGTGCCAGCAGTGGCTACAGGGAAGGAGCTTTCTTT.

The sample holds a few counts of this clone. The chain has TRBV2 and TRBJ1-1; 7 nucleotides agree with TRBD1. V was pared by 6 bases and J by 4 bases, with 8 bases of the junction left unmatched. The CDR3 contains 14 residues. Germline V gene lookup returns CDR1 SNHLY and CDR2 FYNNEI. The CDR3 loop reads CASRARQGGTEAFF. CDR3 nucleotides: TGTGCCAGCAGGGCAAGACAGGGTGGCACTGAAGCTTTCTTT. Variable domain in full (rest from reference TRBV2 and TRBJ1-1): EPEVTQTPSHQVTQMGQEVILRCVPISNHLYFYWYRQILGQKVEFLVSFYNNEISEKSEIFDDQFSVERPDGSNFTLKIRSTKLEDSAMYFCASRARQGGTEAFFGQGTRLTVV.

The gene calls are TRBV2 and TRBJ1-4, with D tentatively TRBD1 (5 bases). The CDR3 sequence is 15 residues long. Germline CDR1 and CDR2: SNHLY and FYNNEI. The ends were cut back, 2 bases at V and 10 bases at J, with 17 bases in the middle. For the CDR3, the DNA is TGTGCCAGCAGTGAAATCGGGCAGGGTGTTGGAAAACTGTTTTTT. Protein: CASSEIGQGVGKLFF.

This clone was counted only a few times. The chain has TRBV6-5 and TRBJ2-2; D might be TRBD2 (6 bases). CDR1 and CDR2 (germline): MNHEY, SVGAGI. V was cut by 10 bases and J by 2 bases, with 14 bases left in between. CDR3 length equals 14 residues. CDR3 sequence reads: CATGLIFNTGELFF. The CDR3 coding sequence is TGTGCCACCGGACTAATCTTTAACACCGGGGAGCTGTTTTTT.

This clone was picked up a small number of times. The chain employs TRBV24-1 and TRBJ2-2, with 7 bases lining up with TRBD1. The junction had 6 bases not matched to a gene; V was cut back by 5 bases and J by 1 base. The germline CDR1 and CDR2 sequences are KGHDR and SFDVKD. There are 16 residues in the CDR3. In DNA, the CDR3 is TGTGCCACCAGTGGTAACCGGGACAGGAACACCGGGGAGCTGTTTTTT. The encoded protein is CATSGNRDRNTGELFF.

DNA for the CDR3: TGCGCCAGCAGCCCCCCACTAGCGGGAGGTCTAGAGGATGAGCAGTTCTTC. It translates to CASSPPLAGGLEDEQFF. The rearrangement uses TRBV5-1 and TRBJ2-1; 12 nucleotides match TRBD2. CDR3 length: 17 amino acids. The junction had 13 bases not matched to a gene; V was cut back by 4 bases and J by 8 bases. Germline V gene data show CDR1 as SGHRS and CDR2 as YFSETQ.

The rearrangement joins TRBV7-9 to TRBJ1-4; no firm D call. CDR1 is SEHNR and CDR2 is FQNEAQ in the germline V gene (reference sequence). Trimming removed 0 bases from V and 0 bases from J, with 11 bases in between. This CDR3 spans 17 amino acids. CDR3 residues: CASSLASAATTNEKLFF. CDR3 sequence (DNA): TGTGCCAGCAGCTTAGCTAGTGCGGCAACAACTAATGAAAAACTGTTTTTT.

This clone has just one count. Mismatch with germline at one junction end may stem from a read error. CDR3 sequence: CSDSGVSYSEQFF. The CDR3 DNA sequence: TGCAGCGATAGCGGGGTCTCTTACAGTGAGCAGTTCTTC. The chain employs TRBV29-1 and TRBJ2-1; 8 nucleotides agree with TRBD2. The CDR3 is 13 amino acids. Per the germline V gene, CDR1 is SQVTM and CDR2 is ANQGSEA.

For the CDR3, the DNA is TGTGCCAGCAGCTTAATCCCTAGCGGGAAGCTAAATGAGCAGTTCTTC. Protein: CASSLIPSGKLNEQFF. The V call is TRBV7-4, the J call TRBJ2-1, with 9 bases lining up with TRBD2. After removal of 2 bases from V and 7 bases from J, the junction contained 9 bases not matched to a gene. Germline V lookup: CDR1 SGHVT, CDR2 SQSDAQ. The CDR3 runs 16 residues.

This chain connects TRBV2 to TRBJ1-2, with 7 bases matching TRBD1. The CDR3 runs 15 residues. J was trimmed by 2 bases and V by 4 bases; bases with no gene match: 7. Germline V gives CDR1 SNHLY, CDR2 FYNNEI. CDR3 residues: CASSATGTANYGYTF. CDR3 coding DNA: TGTGCCAGCAGTGCAACCGGGACAGCCAACTATGGCTACACCTTC.